Each of the 4 T cell receptor beta chains below was sequenced from the same sample in a study of blood T cell repertoires in COVID-19. Here immunoSEQ multiplex PCR was the method, and the copy in TCRdb shows in-frame clones only, minus some. The data contain some 150,000 clones, around 90% of them singletons. The sequenced sample was peripheral blood. All receptors derive from a woman aged 50 to 65 with acute or convalescent COVID-19.

This clone was counted a single time. The rearrangement joins TRBV5-1 to TRBJ2-6; D possibly corresponds to TRBD1 (5 bases). Germline CDR1 is SGHRS and CDR2 is YFSETQ. The CDR3 length is 15 residues. The V and J ends lost 3 bases and 0 bases respectively, with 7 bases between them. The CDR3: CASSWTSSGANVLTF. The CDR3 DNA is TGCGCCAGCAGCTGGACAAGCTCTGGGGCCAACGTCCTGACTTTC. The entire variable domain, with the rest obtained from reference TRBV5-1 and TRBJ2-6, is as follows: KAGVTQTPRYLIKTRGQQVTLSCSPISGHRSVSWYQQTPGQGLQFLFEYFSETQRNKGNFPGRFSGRQFSNSRSEMNVSTLELGDSALYLCASSWTSSGANVLTFGAGSRLTVL.

Only one count was recorded for this clone. V gene TRBV18 combines with J gene TRBJ1-5; D uncertain. This CDR3 has 14 amino acids. Looked up from germline, CDR1 is KGHSH and CDR2 is LQKENI. V lost 5 bases, J lost 0 bases, and 8 bases lay in between. The chain's CDR3 is CASSSESSNQPQHF. In DNA, the CDR3 is TGTGCCAGCTCATCGGAGTCTAGCAATCAGCCCCAGCATTTT.

This clone appeared a single time. The chain joins TRBV25-1 to TRBJ2-2; 8 bases map to TRBD1. From germline, CDR1 is MGHDK and CDR2 SYGVNS. V shed 2 bases, J shed 5 bases, and the junction held 4 bases outside the gene matches. The CDR3 has 15 amino acids. CDR3 sequence: CASSEGRGLTGELFF. CDR3 sequence (DNA): TGTGCCAGCAGTGAAGGCAGGGGGCTAACCGGGGAGCTGTTTTTT.

The rearrangement uses TRBV6-5 and TRBJ1-3; D is uncertain. In germline, CDR1 is MNHEY, CDR2 SVGAGI. V gave up 6 bases and J gave up 3 bases, with 15 bases separating them. The CDR3 is made up of 15 amino acids. For the CDR3, the DNA is TGTGCCAGCAGGCCAGACAAGGCCTTTGGAAACACCATATATTTT. Translating gives CASRPDKAFGNTIYF.